The clone carrying this T cell receptor (beta chain) was detected ten times or more. Its antigen is still unknown. Each cDNA molecule carried a unique molecular identifier. MiXCR, applied by TCRdb to the 5' RACE reads, yields one record per CDR3 protein. The sample has about 59,000 distinct CDR3 sequences, around an eighth seen once. The data were obtained in a study of early T cells in non-severe SARS-CoV-2 infection. Study-level information: Bulk RNA isolated from unsorted whole blood underwent sequencing; chains were not paired. Study conclusions and caveats: VDJdb-based matching was biased toward anti-spike CD8 responses and missed private and CD4 specificities.

The CDR3 loop spans 12 amino acids. V gave up 3 bases and J gave up 5 bases; unmatched junction bases: 2. Germline V gives CDR1 DFQATT, CDR2 SNEGSKA (reference sequence). This TCR derives from an adult who was a healthcare worker with PCR-confirmed SARS-CoV-2 infection or an uninfected control (not recorded which). V gene TRBV20-1 combines with J gene TRBJ2-5, with 8 bases fitting TRBD1. Sequenced input: whole blood. The CDR3 sequence is CSARTGAETQYF. The CDR3 DNA reads TGCAGTGCTAGGACAGGGGCGGAGACCCAGTACTTC.